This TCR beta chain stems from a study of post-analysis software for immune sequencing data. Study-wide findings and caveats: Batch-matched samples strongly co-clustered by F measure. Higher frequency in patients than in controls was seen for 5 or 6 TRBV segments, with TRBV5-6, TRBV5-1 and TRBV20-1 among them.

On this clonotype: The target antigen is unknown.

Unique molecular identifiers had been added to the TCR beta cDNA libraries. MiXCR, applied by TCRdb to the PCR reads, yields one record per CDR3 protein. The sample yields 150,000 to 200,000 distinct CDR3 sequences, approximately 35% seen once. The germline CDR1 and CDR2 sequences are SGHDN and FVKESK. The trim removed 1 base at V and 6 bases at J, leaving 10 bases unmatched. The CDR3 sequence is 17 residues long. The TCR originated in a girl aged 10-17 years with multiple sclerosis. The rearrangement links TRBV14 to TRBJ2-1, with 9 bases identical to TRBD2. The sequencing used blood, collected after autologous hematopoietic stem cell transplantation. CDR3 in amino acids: CASSQGGLANSINEQFF. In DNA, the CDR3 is TGTGCCAGCAGCCAAGGAGGACTAGCGAATTCCATCAATGAGCAGTTCTTC.